This T cell receptor beta chain was identified in a study of cytomegalovirus exposure and HLA in healthy donors. Study conclusions and caveats: Reportedly, TCR beta sequences accurately predicted HLA-A and HLA-B alleles in most subjects. The dataset shows that most TCR sequences were rare, while some public TCRs occurred in many donors. The majority of CMV-associated TCR beta chains were reported as apparently HLA-restricted in a later analysis. A later analysis by the authors found several of the most significant clusters apparently linked to common viral pathogens.

Use of 60 Vbeta and 13 Jbeta primers characterized the PCR. Assay: immunoSEQ multiplex PCR; the TCRdb copy retains only in-frame clones and omits some. The sample totals over 100,000 clones. Comment on this clone: Antigen: not known.

V dropped 5 bases and J dropped 10; count of bases not matched to a gene: 9. The CDR3 consists of 14 residues. Looked up from germline, CDR1 is MGHDK and CDR2 is SYGVNS. This clonotype was obtained from a woman aged 40 to 50 in good health and CMV-seropositive. The sequencing input was PBMCs. The chain carries TRBV25-1 and TRBJ2-1, with 9 bases aligning to TRBD2. The CDR3, as DNA: TGTGCCAGCAGTTCGCGAGGACTAGCGAGAGAGCAGTTCTTC. It translates to CASSSRGLAREQFF.